The T cell receptor (beta chain) under discussion was sequenced for a study of blood T cell repertoires in COVID-19. In the study overall: PBMCs, B-cell-depleted T cells, or T cells provided the cDNA or gDNA that made up the material.

Trimming stripped 3 bases from V and 0 bases from J, with 9 bases between. CDR1 is WNHNN and CDR2 is SYGVQD in the germline V gene (reference sequence). This CDR3 spans 15 amino acids. Profiling relied on immunoSEQ multiplex PCR, and the TCRdb table lists in-frame clones only, not all of them. The sample contains 150,000 to 200,000 clones, 90% of which appear only once. Sequenced input: peripheral blood. This TCR derives from a man aged 60-69 years with active or convalescent COVID-19. The chain links TRBV10-1 to TRBJ1-5, with TRBD1 as a possible D gene (5 bases). Here the CDR3 reads CASSEGTNSNQPQHF. The CDR3 nucleotides read TGCGCCAGCAGTGAAGGGACTAATAGCAATCAGCCCCAGCATTTT.